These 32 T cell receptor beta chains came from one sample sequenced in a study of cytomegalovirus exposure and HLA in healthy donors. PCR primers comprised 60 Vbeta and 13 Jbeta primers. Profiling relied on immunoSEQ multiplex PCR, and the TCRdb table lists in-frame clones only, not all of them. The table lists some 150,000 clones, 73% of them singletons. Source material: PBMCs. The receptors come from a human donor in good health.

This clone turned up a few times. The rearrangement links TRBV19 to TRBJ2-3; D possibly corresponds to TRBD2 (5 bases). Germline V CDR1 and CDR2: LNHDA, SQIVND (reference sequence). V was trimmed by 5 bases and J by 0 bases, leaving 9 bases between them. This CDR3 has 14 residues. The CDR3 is CASSGLGSTDTQYF. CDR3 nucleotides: TGTGCCAGTAGTGGACTGGGAAGCACAGATACGCAGTATTTT.

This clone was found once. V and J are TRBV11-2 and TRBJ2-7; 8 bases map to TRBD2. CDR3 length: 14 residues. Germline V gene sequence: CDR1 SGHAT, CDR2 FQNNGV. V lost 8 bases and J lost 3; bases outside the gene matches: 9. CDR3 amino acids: CASAWSGGLYEQYF. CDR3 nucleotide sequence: TGTGCCAGCGCGTGGAGCGGGGGACTCTACGAGCAGTACTTC. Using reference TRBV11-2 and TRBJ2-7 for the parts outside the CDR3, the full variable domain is EAGVAQSPRYKIIEKRQSVAFWCNPISGHATLYWYQQILGQGPKLLIQFQNNGVVDDSQLPKDRFSAERLKGVDSTLKIQPAKLEDSAVYLCASAWSGGLYEQYFGPGTRLTVT.

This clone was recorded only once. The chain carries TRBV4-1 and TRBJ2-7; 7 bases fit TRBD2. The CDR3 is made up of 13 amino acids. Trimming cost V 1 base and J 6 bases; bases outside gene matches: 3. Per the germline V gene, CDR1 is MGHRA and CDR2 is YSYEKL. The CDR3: CASSQGLAIEQYF. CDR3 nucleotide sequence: TGCGCCAGCAGCCAAGGACTAGCAATCGAGCAGTACTTC.

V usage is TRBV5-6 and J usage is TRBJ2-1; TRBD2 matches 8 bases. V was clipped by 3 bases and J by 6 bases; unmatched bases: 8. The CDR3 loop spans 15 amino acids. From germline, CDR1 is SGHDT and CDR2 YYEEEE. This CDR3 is CASSSLATSGNEQFF. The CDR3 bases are TGTGCCAGCAGCTCGCTCGCTACTAGCGGCAATGAGCAGTTCTTC.

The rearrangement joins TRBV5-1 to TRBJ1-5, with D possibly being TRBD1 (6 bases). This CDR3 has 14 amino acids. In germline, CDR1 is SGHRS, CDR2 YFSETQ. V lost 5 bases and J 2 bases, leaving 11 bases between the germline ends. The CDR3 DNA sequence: TGCGCCAGCAGGCCAGGGGTCGGCAATCAGCCCCAGCATTTT. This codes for CASRPGVGNQPQHF.

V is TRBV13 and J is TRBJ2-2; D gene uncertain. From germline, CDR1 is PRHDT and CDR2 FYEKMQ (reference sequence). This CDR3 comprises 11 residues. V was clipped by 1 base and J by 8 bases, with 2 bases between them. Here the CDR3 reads CASSLVGELFF. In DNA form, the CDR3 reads TGTGCCAGCAGCTTAGTAGGGGAGCTGTTTTTT. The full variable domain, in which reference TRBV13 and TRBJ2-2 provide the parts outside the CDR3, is AAGVIQSPRHLIKEKRETATLKCYPIPRHDTVYWYQQGPGQDPQFLISFYEKMQSDKGSIPDRFSAQQFSDYHSELNMSSLELGDSALYFCASSLVGELFFGEGSRLTVL.

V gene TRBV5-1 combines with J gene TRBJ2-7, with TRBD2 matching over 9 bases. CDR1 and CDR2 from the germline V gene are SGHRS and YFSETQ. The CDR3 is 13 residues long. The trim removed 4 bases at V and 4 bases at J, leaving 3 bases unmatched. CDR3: CASSVSGGYEQYF. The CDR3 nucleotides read TGCGCCAGCAGCGTTAGCGGGGGATACGAGCAGTACTTC.

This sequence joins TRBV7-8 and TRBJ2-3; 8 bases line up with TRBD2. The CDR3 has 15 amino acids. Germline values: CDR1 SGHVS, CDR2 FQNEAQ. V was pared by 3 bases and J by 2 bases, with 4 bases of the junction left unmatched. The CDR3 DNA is TGTGCCAGCAGCTTCTTAGCGGGGTACACAGATACGCAGTATTTT. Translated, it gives CASSFLAGYTDTQYF.

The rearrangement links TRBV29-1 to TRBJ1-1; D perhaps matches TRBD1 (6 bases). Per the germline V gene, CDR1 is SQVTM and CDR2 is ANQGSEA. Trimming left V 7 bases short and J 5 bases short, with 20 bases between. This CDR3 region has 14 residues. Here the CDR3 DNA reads TGCAGCGCCCGAACAGGGCCAGTTGAAACTGAAGCTTTCTTT. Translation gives CSARTGPVETEAFF. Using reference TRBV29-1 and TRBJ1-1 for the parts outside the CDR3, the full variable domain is SAVISQKPSRDICQRGTSLTIQCQVDSQVTMMFWYRQQPGQSLTLIATANQGSEATYESGFVIDKFPISRPNLTFSTLTVSNMSPEDSSIYLCSARTGPVETEAFFGQGTRLTVV.

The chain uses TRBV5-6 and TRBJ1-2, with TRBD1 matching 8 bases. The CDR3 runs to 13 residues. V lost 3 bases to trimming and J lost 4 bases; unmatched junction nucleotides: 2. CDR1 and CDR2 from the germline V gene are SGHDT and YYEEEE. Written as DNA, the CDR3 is TGTGCCAGCAGCTACAGGGGGTTCTATGGCTACACCTTC. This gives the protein CASSYRGFYGYTF.

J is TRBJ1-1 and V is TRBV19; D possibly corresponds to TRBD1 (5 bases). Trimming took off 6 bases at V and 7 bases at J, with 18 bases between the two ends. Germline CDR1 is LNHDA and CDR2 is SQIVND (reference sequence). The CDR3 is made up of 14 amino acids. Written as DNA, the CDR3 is TGTGCCAGTAGGGCAGGGAGGCATTATGGTGAAGCTTTCTTT. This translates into CASRAGRHYGEAFF.

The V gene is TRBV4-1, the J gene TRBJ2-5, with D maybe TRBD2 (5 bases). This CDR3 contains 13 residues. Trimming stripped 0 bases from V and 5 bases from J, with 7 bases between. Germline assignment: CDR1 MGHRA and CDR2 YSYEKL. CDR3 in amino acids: CASSQERGETQYF. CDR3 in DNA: TGCGCCAGCAGCCAAGAAAGAGGGGAGACCCAGTACTTC.

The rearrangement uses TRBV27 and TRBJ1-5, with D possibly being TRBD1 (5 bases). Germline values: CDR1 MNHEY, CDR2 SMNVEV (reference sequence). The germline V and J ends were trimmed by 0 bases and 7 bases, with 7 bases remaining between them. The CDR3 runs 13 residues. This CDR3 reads CASSLSGGQPQHF. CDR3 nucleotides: TGTGCCAGCAGTTTATCTGGGGGGCAGCCCCAGCATTTT.

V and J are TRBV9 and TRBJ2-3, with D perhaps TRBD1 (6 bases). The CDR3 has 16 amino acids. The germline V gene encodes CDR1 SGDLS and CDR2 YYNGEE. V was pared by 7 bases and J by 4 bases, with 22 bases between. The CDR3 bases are TGTGCCAGCGGAAGGGGGTGGGAACGGGTCGCAGATACGCAGTATTTT. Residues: CASGRGWERVADTQYF.

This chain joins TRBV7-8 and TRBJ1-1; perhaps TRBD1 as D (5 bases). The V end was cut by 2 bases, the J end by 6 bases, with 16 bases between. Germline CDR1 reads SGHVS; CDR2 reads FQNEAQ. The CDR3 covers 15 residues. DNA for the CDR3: TGTGCCAGCAGCTTATGGGGCCTAAGAAGGCCTGAAGCTTTCTTT. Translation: CASSLWGLRRPEAFF.

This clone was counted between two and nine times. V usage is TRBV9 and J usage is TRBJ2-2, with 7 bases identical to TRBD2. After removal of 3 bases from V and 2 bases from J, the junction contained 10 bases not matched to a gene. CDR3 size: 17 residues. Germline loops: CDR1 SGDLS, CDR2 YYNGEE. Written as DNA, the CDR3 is TGTGCCAGCAGCGCGATTAGGGGCGGGAGTAACACCGGGGAGCTGTTTTTT. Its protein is CASSAIRGGSNTGELFF.

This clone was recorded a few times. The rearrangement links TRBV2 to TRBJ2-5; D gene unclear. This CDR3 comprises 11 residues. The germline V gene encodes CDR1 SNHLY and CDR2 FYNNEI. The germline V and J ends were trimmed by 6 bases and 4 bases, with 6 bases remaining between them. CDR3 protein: CASRKLETQYF. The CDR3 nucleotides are TGTGCCAGCAGGAAACTAGAGACCCAGTACTTC.

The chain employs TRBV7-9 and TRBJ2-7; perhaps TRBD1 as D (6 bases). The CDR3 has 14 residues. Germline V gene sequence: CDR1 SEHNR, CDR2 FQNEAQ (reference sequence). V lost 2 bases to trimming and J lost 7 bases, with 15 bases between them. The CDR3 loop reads CASSLYREKREQYF. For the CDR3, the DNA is TGTGCCAGCAGCTTATACAGGGAGAAGAGGGAGCAGTACTTC.

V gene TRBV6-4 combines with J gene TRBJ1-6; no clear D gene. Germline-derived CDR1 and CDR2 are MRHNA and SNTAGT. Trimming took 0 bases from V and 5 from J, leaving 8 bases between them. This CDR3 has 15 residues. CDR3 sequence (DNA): TGTGCCAGCAGTGACTCCCCAGATGATAATTCACCCCTCCACTTT. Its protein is CASSDSPDDNSPLHF.

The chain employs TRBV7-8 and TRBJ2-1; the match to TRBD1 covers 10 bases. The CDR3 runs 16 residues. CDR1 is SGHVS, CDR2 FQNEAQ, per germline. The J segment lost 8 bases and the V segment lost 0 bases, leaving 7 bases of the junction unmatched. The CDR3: CASSLAGDRGSDEQFF. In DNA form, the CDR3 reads TGTGCCAGCAGCTTAGCCGGGGACAGGGGTTCGGATGAGCAGTTCTTC.

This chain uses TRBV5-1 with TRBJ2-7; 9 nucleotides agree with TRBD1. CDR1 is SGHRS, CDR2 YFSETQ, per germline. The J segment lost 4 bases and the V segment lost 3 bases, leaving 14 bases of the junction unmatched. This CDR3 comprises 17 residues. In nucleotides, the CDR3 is TGCGCCAGCAGCTCGAAAACCTCCGGGACAGGGAGTTACGAGCAGTACTTC. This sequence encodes CASSSKTSGTGSYEQYF.

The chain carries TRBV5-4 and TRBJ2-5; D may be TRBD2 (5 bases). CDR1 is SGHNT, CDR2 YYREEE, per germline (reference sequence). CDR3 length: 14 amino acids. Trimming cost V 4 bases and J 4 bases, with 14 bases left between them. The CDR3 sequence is CASSRTAFGETQYF. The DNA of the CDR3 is TGTGCCAGCAGCCGGACTGCTTTTGGAGAGACCCAGTACTTC.

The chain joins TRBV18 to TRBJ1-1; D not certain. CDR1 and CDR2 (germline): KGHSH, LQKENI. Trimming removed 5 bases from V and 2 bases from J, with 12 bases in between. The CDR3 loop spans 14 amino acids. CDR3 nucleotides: TGTGCCAGCTCAATCAGCCGGGTTAACACTGAAGCTTTCTTT. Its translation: CASSISRVNTEAFF.

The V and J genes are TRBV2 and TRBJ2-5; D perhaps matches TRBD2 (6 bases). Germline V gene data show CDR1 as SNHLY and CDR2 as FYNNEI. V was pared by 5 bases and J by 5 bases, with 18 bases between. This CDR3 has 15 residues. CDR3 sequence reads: CASSLLGTPEETQYF. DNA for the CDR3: TGTGCCAGCAGTCTCCTAGGGACTCCGGAGGAGACCCAGTACTTC.

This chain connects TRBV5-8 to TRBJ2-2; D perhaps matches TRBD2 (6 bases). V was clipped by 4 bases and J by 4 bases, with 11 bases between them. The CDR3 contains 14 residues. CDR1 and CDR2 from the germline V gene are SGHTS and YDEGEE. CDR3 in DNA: TGTGCCAGCAGCGGAGGGGCGGCCACCGGGGAGCTGTTTTTT. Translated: CASSGGAATGELFF.

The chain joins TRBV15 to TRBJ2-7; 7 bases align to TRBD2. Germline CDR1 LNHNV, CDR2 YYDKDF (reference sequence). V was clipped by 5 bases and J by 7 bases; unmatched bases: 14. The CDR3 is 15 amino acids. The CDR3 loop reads CATSLTRGLSWEQYF. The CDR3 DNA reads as TGTGCCACCAGCCTCACGCGGGGGTTGAGTTGGGAGCAGTACTTC.

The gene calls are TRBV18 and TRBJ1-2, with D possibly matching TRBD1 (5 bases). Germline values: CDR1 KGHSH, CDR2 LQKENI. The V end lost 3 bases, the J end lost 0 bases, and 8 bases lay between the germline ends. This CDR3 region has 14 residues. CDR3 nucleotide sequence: TGTGCCAGCTCACCGACAGCATCTAACTATGGCTACACCTTC. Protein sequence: CASSPTASNYGYTF. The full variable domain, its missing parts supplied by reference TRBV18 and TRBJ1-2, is NAGVMQNPRHLVRRRGQEARLRCSPMKGHSHVYWYRQLPEEGLKFMVYLQKENIIDESGMPKERFSAEFPKEGPSILRIQQVVRGDSAAYFCASSPTASNYGYTFGSGTRLTVV.

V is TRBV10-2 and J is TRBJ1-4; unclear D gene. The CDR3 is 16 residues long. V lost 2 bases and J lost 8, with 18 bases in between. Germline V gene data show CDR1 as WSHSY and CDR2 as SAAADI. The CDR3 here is CASSESSGNLEEKLFF. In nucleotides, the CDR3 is TGCGCCAGCAGTGAGAGTTCGGGGAACCTGGAGGAAAAACTGTTTTTT.

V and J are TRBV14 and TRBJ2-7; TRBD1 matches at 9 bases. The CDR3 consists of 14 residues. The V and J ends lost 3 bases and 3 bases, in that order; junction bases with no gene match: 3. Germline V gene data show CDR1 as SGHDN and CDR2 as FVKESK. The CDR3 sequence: CASSHPGQGYEQYF. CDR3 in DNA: TGTGCCAGCAGCCATCCGGGACAGGGCTACGAGCAGTACTTC.

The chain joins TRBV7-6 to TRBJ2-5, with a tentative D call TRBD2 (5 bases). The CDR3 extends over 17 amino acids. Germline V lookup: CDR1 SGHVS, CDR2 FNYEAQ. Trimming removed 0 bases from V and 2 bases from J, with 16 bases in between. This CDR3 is CASSLARPGRDQETQYF. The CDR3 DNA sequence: TGTGCCAGCAGCTTAGCGCGGCCGGGAAGGGATCAAGAGACCCAGTACTTC.

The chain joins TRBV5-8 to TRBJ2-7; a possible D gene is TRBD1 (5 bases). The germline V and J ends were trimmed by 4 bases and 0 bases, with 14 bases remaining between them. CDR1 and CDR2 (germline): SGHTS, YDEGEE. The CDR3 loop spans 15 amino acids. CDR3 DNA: TGTGCCAGCAGCAAGGGCTCAGGGAACTCCTACGAGCAGTACTTC. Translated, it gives CASSKGSGNSYEQYF. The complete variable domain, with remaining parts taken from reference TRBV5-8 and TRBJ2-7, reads EAGVTQSPTHLIKTRGQQATLRCSPISGHTSVYWYQQALGLGLQFLLWYDEGEERNRGNFPPRFSGRQFPNYSSELNVNALELEDSALYLCASSKGSGNSYEQYFGPGTRLTVT.

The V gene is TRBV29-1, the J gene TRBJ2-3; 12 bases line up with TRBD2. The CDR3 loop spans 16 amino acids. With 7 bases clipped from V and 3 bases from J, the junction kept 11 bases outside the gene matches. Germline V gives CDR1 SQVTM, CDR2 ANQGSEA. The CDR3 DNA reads TGCAGCGCCTCGGGACTAGCGGGCATCGGGACAGATACGCAGTATTTT. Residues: CSASGLAGIGTDTQYF.